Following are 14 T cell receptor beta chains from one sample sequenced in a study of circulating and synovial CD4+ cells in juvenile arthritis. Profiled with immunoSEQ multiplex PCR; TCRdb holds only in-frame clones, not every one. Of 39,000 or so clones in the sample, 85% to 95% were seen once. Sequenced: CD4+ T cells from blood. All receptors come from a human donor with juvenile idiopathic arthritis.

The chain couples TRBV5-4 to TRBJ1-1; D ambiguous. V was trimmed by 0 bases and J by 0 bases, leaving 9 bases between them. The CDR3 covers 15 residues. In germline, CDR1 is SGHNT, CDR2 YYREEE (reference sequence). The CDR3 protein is CASSLGPAVNTEAFF. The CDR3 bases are TGTGCCAGCAGCTTGGGACCTGCGGTGAACACTGAAGCTTTCTTT.

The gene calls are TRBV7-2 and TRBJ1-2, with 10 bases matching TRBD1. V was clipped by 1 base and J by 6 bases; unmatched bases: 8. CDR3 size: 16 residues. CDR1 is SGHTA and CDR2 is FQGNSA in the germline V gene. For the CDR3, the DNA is TGTGCCAGCAGCTTAGGGCAAGCCGACAGGGGGCATGGCTACACCTTC. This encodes CASSLGQADRGHGYTF.

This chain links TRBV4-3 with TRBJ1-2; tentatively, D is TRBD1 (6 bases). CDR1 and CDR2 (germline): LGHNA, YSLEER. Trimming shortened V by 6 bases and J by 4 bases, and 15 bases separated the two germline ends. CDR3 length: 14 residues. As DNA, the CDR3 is TGCGCCAGCAGACGCGCACAGGGATCCTATGGCTACACCTTC. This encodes CASRRAQGSYGYTF.

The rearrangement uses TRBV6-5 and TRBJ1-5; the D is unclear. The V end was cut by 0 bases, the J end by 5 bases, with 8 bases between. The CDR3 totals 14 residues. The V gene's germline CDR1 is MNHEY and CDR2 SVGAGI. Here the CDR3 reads CASSYSEGDQPQHF. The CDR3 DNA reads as TGTGCCAGCAGTTACTCGGAGGGAGATCAGCCCCAGCATTTT.

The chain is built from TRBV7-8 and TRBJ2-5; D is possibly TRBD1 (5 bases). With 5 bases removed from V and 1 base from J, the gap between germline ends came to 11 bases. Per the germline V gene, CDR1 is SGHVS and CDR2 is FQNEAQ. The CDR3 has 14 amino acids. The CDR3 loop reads CASSERGTQETQYF. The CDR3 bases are TGTGCCAGCAGCGAAAGGGGTACCCAAGAGACCCAGTACTTC.

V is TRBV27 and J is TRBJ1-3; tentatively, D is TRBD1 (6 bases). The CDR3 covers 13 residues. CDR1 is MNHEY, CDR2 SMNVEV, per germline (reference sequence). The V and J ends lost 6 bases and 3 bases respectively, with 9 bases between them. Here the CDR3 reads CASRGTIGNTIYF. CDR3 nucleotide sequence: TGTGCCAGCAGGGGGACAATTGGAAACACCATATATTTT.

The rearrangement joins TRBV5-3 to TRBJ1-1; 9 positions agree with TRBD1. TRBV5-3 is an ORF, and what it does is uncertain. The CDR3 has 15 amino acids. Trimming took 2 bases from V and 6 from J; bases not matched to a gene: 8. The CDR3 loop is CARSFHRGRAPEAFF. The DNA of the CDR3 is TGTGCCAGAAGCTTCCACAGGGGGCGGGCCCCTGAAGCTTTCTTT.

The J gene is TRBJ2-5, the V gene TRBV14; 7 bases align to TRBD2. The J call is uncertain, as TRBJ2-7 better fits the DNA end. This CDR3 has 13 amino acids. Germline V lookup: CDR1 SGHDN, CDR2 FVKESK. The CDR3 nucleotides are TGTGCCAGCAGCCAATCGGGGGGCTACGAGCAGTACTTC. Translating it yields CASSQSGGYEQYF.

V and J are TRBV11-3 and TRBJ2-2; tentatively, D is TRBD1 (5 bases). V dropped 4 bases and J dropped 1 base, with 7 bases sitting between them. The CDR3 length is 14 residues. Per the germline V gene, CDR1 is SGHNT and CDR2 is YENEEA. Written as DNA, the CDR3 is TGTGCCAGCAGCTCTGGACAGAACACCGGGGAGCTGTTTTTT. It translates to CASSSGQNTGELFF.

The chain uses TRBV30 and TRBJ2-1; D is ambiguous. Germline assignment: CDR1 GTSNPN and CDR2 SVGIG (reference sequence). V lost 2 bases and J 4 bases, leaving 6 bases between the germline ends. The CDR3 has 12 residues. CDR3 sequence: CAWSRVYNEQFF. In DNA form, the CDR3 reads TGTGCCTGGAGTCGGGTTTACAATGAGCAGTTCTTC.

CDR3 protein: CASSIGHDEAYTQYF. CDR3 sequence (DNA): TGTGCCAGTAGTATAGGTCATGATGAAGCCTATACGCAGTATTTT. This chain links TRBV19 with TRBJ2-3; unclear D gene. The CDR3 has 15 amino acids. Trimming took off 1 base at V and 7 bases at J, with 15 bases between the two ends. Germline loops: CDR1 LNHDA, CDR2 SQIVND (reference sequence).

In DNA, the CDR3 is TGTGCCAGCAGCTTAGGTAGCGGGGGTAGGAATGAGCAGTTCTTC. As protein: CASSLGSGGRNEQFF. The chain employs TRBV7-9 and TRBJ2-1, with 9 bases lining up with TRBD2. Trimming cost V 1 base and J 7 bases; bases outside gene matches: 5. CDR1 is SEHNR and CDR2 is FQNEAQ in the germline V gene (reference sequence). The CDR3 length is 15 residues.

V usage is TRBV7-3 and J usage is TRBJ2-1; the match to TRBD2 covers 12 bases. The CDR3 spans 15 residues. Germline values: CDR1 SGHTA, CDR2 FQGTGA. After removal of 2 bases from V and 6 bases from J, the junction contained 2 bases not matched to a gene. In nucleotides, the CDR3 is TGTGCCAGCAGCTTACCTAGCGGGGGGGCCAATGAGCAGTTCTTC. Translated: CASSLPSGGANEQFF.

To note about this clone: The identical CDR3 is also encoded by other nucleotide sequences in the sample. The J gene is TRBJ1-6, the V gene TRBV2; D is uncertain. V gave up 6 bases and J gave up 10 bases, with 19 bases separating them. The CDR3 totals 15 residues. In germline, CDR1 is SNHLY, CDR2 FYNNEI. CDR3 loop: CASRDSNSGFSPLHF. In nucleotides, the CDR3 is TGTGCCAGCAGGGACTCGAACTCCGGATTCTCACCCCTCCACTTT.